This T cell receptor beta chain is drawn from a study of blood T cell repertoires in COVID-19. Turning to the study itself: The United States, Italy and Spain provided the acute and convalescent COVID-19 samples. PBMCs, B-cell-depleted T cells, or T cells were the source of the cDNA or gDNA that made up the material.

This CDR3 region has 14 residues. Unmatched junction bases numbered 4, after V lost 0 bases and J lost 5 bases. Germline V gene sequence: CDR1 SGHRS, CDR2 YFSETQ. How the authors handled the data: Estimation of nucleated cell counts relied on the amplification of reference gene primers. Data came from immunoSEQ multiplex PCR; TCRdb stores just in-frame clones and leaves some out. V, J and clone size derive from that table, while D and trimming were established from the DNA sequence. This sample yields roughly 120,000 clones, of which approximately 84% are seen a single time; approximately 7% belongs to the top ten.

The TCR comes from a man between 65 and 85 years old with active or convalescent COVID-19. The sample was peripheral blood. This rearrangement joins TRBV5-1 to TRBJ1-2; 7 nucleotides line up with TRBD1. The CDR3 DNA sequence: TGCGCCAGCAGCTTGGGGACAGGTTCTTATGGCTACACCTTC. Translated: CASSLGTGSYGYTF.